This record concerns one T cell receptor beta chain sequence. The antigen it recognizes is unknown. No qualities accompany the bases; no much larger clone lies one base away. The data were taken from a study of T cell responses to AZD1222 COVID-19 vaccine (dated by TCRdb to about 2021). For the wider study: TCR sequencing covered 230 to 250 trial participants: 207 given two doses of AZD1222 and around 26 given two doses of MenACWY control vaccine. Trial participants were enrolled by age into 18-55, 56-69 and 70-plus year subgroups, with about 150, 28 and 57 TCR-sequenced participants respectively.

V drops 0 bases and J drops 7 bases, leaving 19 bases in between. The germline V gene supplies CDR1 LGHNA and CDR2 YNFKEQ. The CDR3 sequence holds 17 residues, the cysteine and phenylalanine included. The read is trimmed to its CDR3 DNA, 51 bases read in frame from base 1. Summary of the overall study and its limitations: The vaccine-associated CD4 TCRs covered the entire spike protein, and the dominant responses fell in regions 160-218 and 743-854. Conclusions about previously exposed vaccinees are limited because only a handful of AZD1222 recipients were SARS-CoV-2 seropositive at baseline. The 56-69-year group was small, and its depth increase did not reach significance, likely because of low power. Because no samples from the day 14 peak response were available, repertoires could be characterized only after the peak T cell response. Spike-specific TCR breadth and depth rose significantly after two AZD1222 doses compared with day 0 and with MenACWY recipients. Reportedly, almost half of the unique spike-specific TCRs recognized epitopes lying outside the regions that are mutated in the B.1.351 and B.1.1.7 variants. Participants were mostly white British and included more females than males, and it was suggested by the authors that clonal diversity may have been underestimated.

The CDR3 regions of human TCRbeta chains were subjected to immunosequencing. As for the original processing: TCRs in the repertoires were matched against a reference library of SARS-CoV-2-specific TCRs that had been generated with the MIRA antigen-specificity platform. Breadth was defined as the fraction of unique TCRs that were SARS-CoV-2-associated, and depth was defined as the fraction of total T cells that were SARS-CoV-2-associated. Using the MIRA data, each spike-specific TCR was mapped to the spike region that the TCR reacts to and placed in a CD4 or CD8 class. Log10-transformed breadth and depth values were compared by one-way ANOVA with Sidak's multiple comparisons tests. TCRdb's version of the immuneACCESS table is confined to in-frame rearrangements and falls short of the full clone set. An unresolved V gene accounts for under half of the shortfall where checked; the remainder is of unknown origin. D and trimming were read from the DNA, whereas the V and J calls and clone size are those reported in that table. The sample table contains about 110,000 clones; only one count was recorded for over 85% of them. The ten top clones hold roughly 15% of the sample.

The sample's time point, from its label and the paper: about 28 days (+/-7) after the second vaccine dose. AZD1222 recipients with second doses at about 4 weeks or about 12 weeks were pooled, because spike-specific TCR depth and breadth did not differ between schedules. The vaccinee samples were drawn from two UK trials, COV001 and COV002, one of which was a single-blind randomized controlled phase 2/3 trial testing AZD1222 (ChAdOx1 nCoV-19) in healthy adults. For TCRbeta chain sequencing, PBMC samples from trial participants were taken at day 0 and at day 28 after the second dose. The sequences come from peripheral blood, collected 28 days after the second AZD1222 dose. This clonotype was obtained from an adult who received the AZD1222 COVID-19 vaccine. The rearrangement joined TRBV4-2 to TRBJ2-1, with the D gene tentatively TRBD1 or TRBD2, based on 6 matching bases in each. The CDR3 reads as follows: CASSQDGPGAPQNEQFF. The nucleotide sequence reads TGTGCCAGCAGCCAAGATGGACCGGGGGCTCCGCAGAATGAGCAGTTCTTC.